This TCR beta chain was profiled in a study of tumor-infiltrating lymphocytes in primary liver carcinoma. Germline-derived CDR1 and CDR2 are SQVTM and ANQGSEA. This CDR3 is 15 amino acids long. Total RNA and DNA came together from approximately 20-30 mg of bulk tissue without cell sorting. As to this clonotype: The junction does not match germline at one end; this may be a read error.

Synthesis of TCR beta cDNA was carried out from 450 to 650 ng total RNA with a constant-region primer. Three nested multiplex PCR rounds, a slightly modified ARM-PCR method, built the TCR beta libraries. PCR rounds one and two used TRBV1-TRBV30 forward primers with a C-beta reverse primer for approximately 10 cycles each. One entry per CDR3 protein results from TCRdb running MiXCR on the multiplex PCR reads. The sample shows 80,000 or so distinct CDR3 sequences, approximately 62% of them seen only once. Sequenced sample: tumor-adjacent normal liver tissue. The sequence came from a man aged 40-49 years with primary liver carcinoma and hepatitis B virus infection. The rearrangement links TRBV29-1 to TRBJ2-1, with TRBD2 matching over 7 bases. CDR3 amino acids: CSGKLAPSPYYEQFF. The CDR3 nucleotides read TGTAGCGGAAAACTAGCGCCGAGCCCCTACTATGAGCAGTTCTTC.